The present T cell receptor (beta chain) was sequenced within a study of monozygotic twins with cystic fibrosis. Whole-study results and caveats: Age, concordance and disease severity did not associate with shared CDR3 numbers. Nucleotide-identical clonotype sharing was significantly higher within monozygotic CF twin pairs than between unrelated CF individuals. Low clonality (median about 0.0095) suggested a mostly naive repertoire. J usage was most co-twin-similar in 8 of 16 pairs, V in 13.

A word on this clone: Its antigen remains unknown.

The table came from immunoSEQ multiplex PCR; TCRdb's copy has only in-frame clones and leaves some out. The table includes over 25,000 clones, 80% to 95% detected once. The sequence was obtained from a girl aged 2 to 10 with cystic fibrosis. Sequenced sample: blood.

The CDR3 is CASSGDVETQYF. The DNA for the CDR3 is TGTGCTAGTTCAGGTGATGTTGAGACCCAGTACTTC. The chain carries TRBV12-5 and TRBJ2-5; unclear D gene. The CDR3 extends over 12 amino acids. Germline V CDR1 and CDR2: LGHNT, FRNRAP. The ends were cut back, 8 bases at V and 5 bases at J, with 12 bases in the middle.